This TCR beta chain was obtained from a study of T cell repertoires in cytomegalovirus infection. This clonotype has just a few counts. Antigen unknown. Germline V gives CDR1 SGHTA, CDR2 FQGNSA. The CDR3 totals 15 residues. Between the trimmed V and J ends, which lost 4 bases and 6 bases, there was a span of 15 bases. TCRdb reprocessed the reads via MiXCR and lists one record per CDR3 protein. The data hold about 78,000 distinct CDR3 sequences, with around 42% observed a single time. The receptor's source is a human donor in good health (CMV status not recorded). Some clones in this sample may be carry-over from other donors' samples. The source material was CD8+ T cells from cultured PBMCs, sampled from culture after CMV antigen stimulation. This chain links TRBV7-2 with TRBJ2-2; D might be TRBD2 (5 bases). The CDR3: CASSSSPTRAGELFF. DNA of the CDR3: TGTGCCAGCAGCTCTTCGCCCACTAGAGCCGGGGAGCTGTTTTTT. Variable domain in full (rest from reference TRBV7-2 and TRBJ2-2): GAGVSQSPSNKVTEKGKDVELRCDPISGHTALYWYRQSLGQGLEFLIYFQGNSAPDKSGLPSDRFSAERTGGSVSTLTIQRTQQEDSAVYLCASSSSPTRAGELFFGEGSRLTVL.